The TCR beta chain described here comes from a study of blood T cell repertoires in COVID-19. As for the study in general: Acute-phase and convalescent COVID-19 samples originated in the United States, Italy and Spain. The analysed material was cDNA or gDNA that came from T cells, B-cell-depleted T cells, or PBMCs.

Between the trimmed V and J ends, which lost 4 bases and 0 bases, there was a span of 18 bases. CDR1 and CDR2 from the germline V gene are GTSNPN and SVGIG (reference sequence). This CDR3 contains 17 residues. In the authors' workflow: Reference gene primer amplification gave nucleated cell count estimates. Measured with immunoSEQ multiplex PCR; TCRdb has only the in-frame clones, and not every one. That table is the source of V, J and clone size, and D and trimming were worked out from the DNA. The data contain roughly 180,000 clones, 85% to 90% of them singletons. In this sample, this clone turned up once.

The gene calls are TRBV30 and TRBJ1-4; D possibly corresponds to TRBD1 (6 bases). The sample taken for sequencing was peripheral blood. This sequence originates from a man aged 18 to 35 with acute or convalescent COVID-19. As DNA, the CDR3 is TGTGCCTGGATTAAATCGGACAGTCCATCAACTAATGAAAAACTGTTTTTT. This encodes CAWIKSDSPSTNEKLFF.